Listed below are T cell receptor beta chains from one sample, sequenced in a study of cytomegalovirus exposure and HLA in healthy donors. TCRdb's copy holds only in-frame clones and misses some; the assay was immunoSEQ multiplex PCR. Of about 98,000 clones in the sample, around 80% were seen once. The specimen sequenced was PBMCs. Receptors were obtained from a human donor in good health. CDR3s include the opening cysteine and the closing phenylalanine or tryptophan. D genes are given only for firm matches. Expanded clones are given a class, and other clones once, few, many or no size at all.

d_gene: NA; j_gene: TRBJ2-1; v_gene: TRBV5-4; abundance: NA; len: 16; CDR3nt: TGTGCCAGCAGCCCTACTACAGGGGAGGCCTACAATGAGCAGTTCTTC; CDR3aa: CASSPTTGEAYNEQFF
d_gene: TRBD1; j_gene: TRBJ1-1; v_gene: TRBV15; abundance: once; len: 15; CDR3nt: TGTGCCACCAGCAGAAAACAGGGGAGGACCACTGAAGCTTTCTTT; CDR3aa: CATSRKQGRTTEAFF
d_gene: NA; j_gene: TRBJ1-6; v_gene: TRBV5-1; abundance: NA; len: 14; CDR3nt: TGCGCCAGCAGCCCTGGGACTAATAATTCACCCCTCCACTTT; CDR3aa: CASSPGTNNSPLHF
d_gene: TRBD1; j_gene: TRBJ1-1; v_gene: TRBV27; abundance: NA; len: 16; CDR3nt: TGTGCCAGAATCCGTCAGGGGGCTGGTAGGAACACTGAAGCTTTCTTT; CDR3aa: CARIRQGAGRNTEAFF
d_gene: TRBD2; j_gene: TRBJ2-7; v_gene: TRBV7-6; abundance: NA; len: 16; CDR3nt: TGTGCCAGCAGCTTAGCGGTGGGGGGGGGCTCCTACGAGCAGTACTTC; CDR3aa: CASSLAVGGGSYEQYF
d_gene: NA; j_gene: TRBJ1-2; v_gene: TRBV12-5; abundance: NA; len: 18; CDR3nt: TGTGCTAGTGGTTCGAAGCACCCGGGACAACGACCTAACTATGGCTACACCTTC; CDR3aa: CASGSKHPGQRPNYGYTF
d_gene: TRBD1; j_gene: TRBJ2-5; v_gene: TRBV5-8; abundance: NA; len: 15; CDR3nt: TGTGCCAGCAGCTTGGGGAAACAGGGGCGAGAGACCCAGTACTTC; CDR3aa: CASSLGKQGRETQYF
d_gene: TRBD2; j_gene: TRBJ2-2; v_gene: TRBV2; abundance: NA; len: 14; CDR3nt: TGTGCCAGCAGGCGGGAGCGCAACACCGGGGAGCTGTTTTTT; CDR3aa: CASRRERNTGELFF
d_gene: NA; j_gene: TRBJ1-5; v_gene: TRBV21-1; abundance: NA; len: 17; CDR3nt: TGTGCCAGCAGCAACCCTTTGGAGGGGCGAGGGGATCAGCCCCAGCATTTT; CDR3aa: CASSNPLEGRGDQPQHF
d_gene: TRBD1; j_gene: TRBJ2-7; v_gene: TRBV11-2; abundance: NA; len: 17; CDR3nt: TGTGCCAGCAGCTTATCCGCTGGACCGGGACAGGGGGACGAGCAGTACTTC; CDR3aa: CASSLSAGPGQGDEQYF
d_gene: NA; j_gene: TRBJ2-1; v_gene: TRBV6-4; abundance: few; len: 15; CDR3nt: TGTGCCAGCAGTGCAATCGCACAGGGTTTAGCGGAGCAGTTCTTC; CDR3aa: CASSAIAQGLAEQFF
d_gene: NA; j_gene: TRBJ1-4; v_gene: TRBV19; abundance: NA; len: 14; CDR3nt: TGTGCCAGTAGTATTATTCAGGGGAGCGAAAAACTGTTTTTT; CDR3aa: CASSIIQGSEKLFF
d_gene: NA; j_gene: TRBJ1-4; v_gene: TRBV6-6; abundance: few; len: 15; CDR3nt: TGTGCCAGCAGCTATATCGACAGAGCTAATGAAAAACTGTTTTTT; CDR3aa: CASSYIDRANEKLFF
d_gene: TRBD1; j_gene: TRBJ1-5; v_gene: TRBV5-8; abundance: NA; len: 15; CDR3nt: TGTGCCAGCAGCTCCGGACAGGGTACACGACAGCCCCAGCATTTT; CDR3aa: CASSSGQGTRQPQHF
d_gene: NA; j_gene: TRBJ2-7; v_gene: TRBV5-1; abundance: NA; len: 15; CDR3nt: TGCGCCAGCAGCTTGGAAAGGGGAAACGAATACGAGCAGTACTTC; CDR3aa: CASSLERGNEYEQYF
d_gene: TRBD1; j_gene: TRBJ1-2; v_gene: TRBV6-1; abundance: NA; len: 14; CDR3nt: TGTGCCAGCAGGGAACAGGGGACTAACTATGGCTACACCTTC; CDR3aa: CASREQGTNYGYTF
d_gene: TRBD1; j_gene: TRBJ2-6; v_gene: TRBV5-4; abundance: NA; len: 16; CDR3nt: TGTGCCAGCAGCTTGGGGGACAGCTCTGGGGCCAACGTCCTGACTTTC; CDR3aa: CASSLGDSSGANVLTF
d_gene: TRBD2; j_gene: TRBJ2-2; v_gene: TRBV7-4; abundance: NA; len: 20; CDR3nt: TGTGCCAGCAGCCCCGAAAGGACTAGCGGGGGGGCAAGCGACACCGGGGAGCTGTTTTTT; CDR3aa: CASSPERTSGGASDTGELFF
d_gene: NA; j_gene: TRBJ1-5; v_gene: TRBV9; abundance: NA; len: 15; CDR3nt: TGTGCCAGCAGCGTAGGGGGCTCAGCAAATCAGCCCCAGCATTTT; CDR3aa: CASSVGGSANQPQHF
d_gene: TRBD2; j_gene: TRBJ2-2; v_gene: TRBV5-1; abundance: NA; len: 17; CDR3nt: TGCGCCAGCAGCCCAACGGGACTAGCGGGGGCTCCGCCAGAGCTGTTTTTT; CDR3aa: CASSPTGLAGAPPELFF
d_gene: NA; j_gene: TRBJ1-5; v_gene: TRBV5-1; abundance: NA; len: 13; CDR3nt: TGCGCCAGCAGCTTGATGCCAGATCAGCCCCAGCATTTT; CDR3aa: CASSLMPDQPQHF
d_gene: NA; j_gene: TRBJ1-1; v_gene: TRBV12-2; abundance: few; len: 15; CDR3nt: TGTGCAAGTCGCCGAGGACAGGAGAAGGACACTGAAGCTTTCTTT; CDR3aa: CASRRGQEKDTEAFF
d_gene: NA; j_gene: TRBJ2-7; v_gene: TRBV7-9; abundance: NA; len: 12; CDR3nt: TGTGCCAGCAGCTTACGGCTAGACGAGCAGTACTTC; CDR3aa: CASSLRLDEQYF
d_gene: NA; j_gene: TRBJ2-2; v_gene: TRBV27; abundance: once; len: 11; CDR3nt: TGTGCCAGCAGGCTAGACGGGGAGCTGTTTTTT; CDR3aa: CASRLDGELFF
d_gene: NA; j_gene: TRBJ1-1; v_gene: TRBV4-1; abundance: NA; len: 13; CDR3nt: TGCGCCAGCAGCCAAAGGGAGATTACTGAAGCTTTCTTT; CDR3aa: CASSQREITEAFF
d_gene: NA; j_gene: TRBJ1-4; v_gene: TRBV5-1; abundance: NA; len: 14; CDR3nt: TGCGCCAGCAGCGACGGCGGGGGTCGAGAAAAACTGTTTTTT; CDR3aa: CASSDGGGREKLFF
d_gene: TRBD1; j_gene: TRBJ1-5; v_gene: TRBV6-6; abundance: NA; len: 14; CDR3nt: TGTGCCAGCAGTCAGACAGGGTACAATCAGCCCCAGCATTTT; CDR3aa: CASSQTGYNQPQHF
d_gene: NA; j_gene: TRBJ2-3; v_gene: TRBV13; abundance: NA; len: 16; CDR3nt: TGTGCCAGCAGCTTCCAGACAAAACCTAGCACAGATACGCAGTATTTT; CDR3aa: CASSFQTKPSTDTQYF
d_gene: TRBD1; j_gene: TRBJ2-2; v_gene: TRBV5-1; abundance: NA; len: 15; CDR3nt: TGCGCCAGCAGCTTGTATCAACAGGGGGACGGGGAGCTGTTTTTT; CDR3aa: CASSLYQQGDGELFF
d_gene: NA; j_gene: TRBJ2-1; v_gene: TRBV19; abundance: NA; len: 16; CDR3nt: TGTGCCAGTAGTATCTCGGGGGGCGTATACCCTTTGGAGCAGTTCTTC; CDR3aa: CASSISGGVYPLEQFF
d_gene: NA; j_gene: TRBJ1-2; v_gene: TRBV5-6; abundance: NA; len: 17; CDR3nt: TGTGCCAGCAGCTATGGGGCCGGGACATCCTATAACTATGGCTACACCTTC; CDR3aa: CASSYGAGTSYNYGYTF
d_gene: TRBD1; j_gene: TRBJ1-4; v_gene: TRBV19; abundance: NA; len: 14; CDR3nt: TGTGCCAGTACCATCAGGGACAGTAATGAAAAACTGTTTTTT; CDR3aa: CASTIRDSNEKLFF
d_gene: TRBD1; j_gene: TRBJ1-1; v_gene: TRBV11-2; abundance: NA; len: 16; CDR3nt: TGTGCCAGCAGCTACGGGACAGGCATACTGAACACTGAAGCTTTCTTT; CDR3aa: CASSYGTGILNTEAFF
d_gene: TRBD1; j_gene: TRBJ1-1; v_gene: TRBV4-3; abundance: NA; len: 13; CDR3nt: TGCGCCAGCGGACGACAGGGGGCGGTTGGAGCTTTCTTT; CDR3aa: CASGRQGAVGAFF
d_gene: NA; j_gene: TRBJ1-3; v_gene: TRBV27; abundance: NA; len: 12; CDR3nt: TGTGCCAGCAGGTGGCCTGGAAACACCATATATTTT; CDR3aa: CASRWPGNTIYF
d_gene: NA; j_gene: TRBJ1-2; v_gene: TRBV10-2; abundance: NA; len: 14; CDR3nt: TGCGCCAGCAGTGACCGGGCAGGGCGCTATGGCTACACCTTC; CDR3aa: CASSDRAGRYGYTF
d_gene: NA; j_gene: TRBJ2-7; v_gene: TRBV5-5; abundance: NA; len: 14; CDR3nt: TGCGCCAGCAGCCTCGGAAGGGGAAACTACGAGCAGTACTTC; CDR3aa: CASSLGRGNYEQYF
d_gene: TRBD1; j_gene: TRBJ1-1; v_gene: TRBV18; abundance: NA; len: 13; CDR3nt: TGTGCCAGCTCAAGGGACAGGGGGACCGGAGCTTTCTTT; CDR3aa: CASSRDRGTGAFF
d_gene: TRBD2; j_gene: TRBJ2-3; v_gene: TRBV5-6; abundance: NA; len: 15; CDR3nt: TGTGCCAGCAGCTTAGGGCGGGGGGGCCCAGATACGCAGTATTTT; CDR3aa: CASSLGRGGPDTQYF
d_gene: NA; j_gene: TRBJ2-2; v_gene: TRBV1; abundance: NA; len: 14; CDR3nt: TGCACACAGCTCAGAAGGTCAAACACCGGGGAGCTGTTTTTT; CDR3aa: CTQLRRSNTGELFF
d_gene: NA; j_gene: TRBJ2-3; v_gene: TRBV2; abundance: NA; len: 13; CDR3nt: TGTGCCAGCAGTGTTGGGGGCTCAGATACGCAGTATTTT; CDR3aa: CASSVGGSDTQYF
d_gene: TRBD1; j_gene: TRBJ2-5; v_gene: TRBV5-1; abundance: NA; len: 18; CDR3nt: TGCGCCAGCAGCTTGGGGCTCCTTCCGGACAGGGGGATAGAGACCCAGTACTTC; CDR3aa: CASSLGLLPDRGIETQYF
d_gene: NA; j_gene: TRBJ2-2; v_gene: TRBV14; abundance: NA; len: 12; CDR3nt: TGTGCCAGCAGCCAAGTTTCAAGGGAGCTGTTTTTT; CDR3aa: CASSQVSRELFF
d_gene: NA; j_gene: TRBJ1-6; v_gene: TRBV5-1; abundance: NA; len: 13; CDR3nt: TGCGCCAGCAGCTTGGTGAGGGAGTCACCCCTCCACTTT; CDR3aa: CASSLVRESPLHF
d_gene: NA; j_gene: TRBJ1-5; v_gene: TRBV5-8; abundance: NA; len: 15; CDR3nt: TGTGCCAGCAGCTTGGGCAGTTATAGCAATCAGCCCCAGCATTTT; CDR3aa: CASSLGSYSNQPQHF
d_gene: TRBD1; j_gene: TRBJ1-6; v_gene: TRBV6-6; abundance: NA; len: 15; CDR3nt: TGTGCCAGCAGTCCTCAGGGGGCTCCAAATTCACCCCTCCACTTT; CDR3aa: CASSPQGAPNSPLHF
d_gene: NA; j_gene: TRBJ2-7; v_gene: TRBV6-1; abundance: NA; len: 14; CDR3nt: TGTGCCAGCAAGGGACTGTTGGCACCCTACGAGCAGTACTTC; CDR3aa: CASKGLLAPYEQYF
d_gene: NA; j_gene: TRBJ1-5; v_gene: TRBV15; abundance: few; len: 14; CDR3nt: TGTGCCACCAGCAGCCCCTGGGGCGCCCAGCCCCAGCATTTT; CDR3aa: CATSSPWGAQPQHF
d_gene: NA; j_gene: TRBJ2-1; v_gene: TRBV19; abundance: once; len: 17; CDR3nt: TGTGCCAGTAGTACCCTAACAGGGAATCGGAACTACAATGAGCAGTTCTTC; CDR3aa: CASSTLTGNRNYNEQFF